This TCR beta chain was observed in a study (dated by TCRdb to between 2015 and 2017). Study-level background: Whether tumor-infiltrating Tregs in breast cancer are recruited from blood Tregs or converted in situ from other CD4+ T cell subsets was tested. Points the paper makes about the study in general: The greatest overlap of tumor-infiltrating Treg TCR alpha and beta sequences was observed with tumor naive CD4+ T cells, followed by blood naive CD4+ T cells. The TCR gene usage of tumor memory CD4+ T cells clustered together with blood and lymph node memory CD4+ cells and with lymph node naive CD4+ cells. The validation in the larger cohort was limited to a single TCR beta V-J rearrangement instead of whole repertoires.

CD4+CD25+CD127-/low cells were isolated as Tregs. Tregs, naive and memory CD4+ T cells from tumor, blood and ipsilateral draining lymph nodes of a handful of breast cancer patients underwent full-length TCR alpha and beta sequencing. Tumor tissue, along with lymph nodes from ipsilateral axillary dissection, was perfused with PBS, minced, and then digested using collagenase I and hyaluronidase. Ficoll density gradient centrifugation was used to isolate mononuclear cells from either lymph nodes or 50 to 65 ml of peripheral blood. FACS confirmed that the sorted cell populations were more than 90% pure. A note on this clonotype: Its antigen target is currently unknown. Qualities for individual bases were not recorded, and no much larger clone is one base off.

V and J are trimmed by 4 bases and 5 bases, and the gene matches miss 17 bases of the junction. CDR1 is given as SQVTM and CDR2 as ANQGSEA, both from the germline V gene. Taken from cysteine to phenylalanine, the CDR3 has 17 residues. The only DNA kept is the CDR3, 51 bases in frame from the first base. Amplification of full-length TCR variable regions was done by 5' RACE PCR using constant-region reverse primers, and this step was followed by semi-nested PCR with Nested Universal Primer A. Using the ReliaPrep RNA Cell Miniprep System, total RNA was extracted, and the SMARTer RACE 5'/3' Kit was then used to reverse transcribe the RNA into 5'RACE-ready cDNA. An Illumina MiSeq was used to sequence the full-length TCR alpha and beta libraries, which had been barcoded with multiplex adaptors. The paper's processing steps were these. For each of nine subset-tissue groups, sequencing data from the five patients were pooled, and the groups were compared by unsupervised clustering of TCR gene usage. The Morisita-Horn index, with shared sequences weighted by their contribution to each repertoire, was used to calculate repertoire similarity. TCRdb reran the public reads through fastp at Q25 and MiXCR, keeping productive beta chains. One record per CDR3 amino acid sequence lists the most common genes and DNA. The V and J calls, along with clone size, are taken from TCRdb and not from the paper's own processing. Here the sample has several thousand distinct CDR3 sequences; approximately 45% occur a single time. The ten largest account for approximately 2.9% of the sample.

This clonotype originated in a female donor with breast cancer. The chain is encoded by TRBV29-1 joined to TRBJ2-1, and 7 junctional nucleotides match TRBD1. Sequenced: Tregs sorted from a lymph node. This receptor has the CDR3 CSVGELRKDRVNNEQFF. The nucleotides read TGCAGCGTTGGAGAGTTAAGGAAAGACAGGGTGAACAATGAGCAGTTCTTC.